The rows below give T cell receptor beta chains drawn from one sample of a study of OX40 agonist ivuxolimab in advanced cancers. Method: immunoSEQ multiplex PCR; TCRdb's copy keeps in-frame clones and lacks some. This sample has 90,000 to 130,000 clones, with under 95% found just once. The sample was CD4+ or CD8+ T cells sorted from blood, taken in a trial of the OX40 agonist ivuxolimab. The receptors shown here come from an adult with an advanced solid tumor such as melanoma, head and neck, liver or kidney cancer. Both conserved end residues are part of each CDR3. The order of the fields is J gene, D gene, V gene, clone size, CDR3 protein, CDR3 DNA. The D gene is left open where the match is weak. Clone size is stated in some rows and not others, as once, few, many or a class when expanded.

j_call: TRBJ2-3; d_call: NA; v_call: TRBV13; clone_size: NA; cdr3_aa: CASSSTFRTDTQYF; cdr3_nt: TGTGCCAGCAGCTCGACCTTTCGCACAGATACGCAGTATTTT
j_call: TRBJ2-1; d_call: TRBD1; v_call: TRBV5-8; clone_size: NA; cdr3_aa: CASSDKRQGFYNEQFF; cdr3_nt: TGTGCCAGCAGCGATAAAAGACAGGGATTCTACAATGAGCAGTTCTTC
j_call: TRBJ2-5; d_call: NA; v_call: TRBV25-1; clone_size: NA; cdr3_aa: CASSTKGPGETQYF; cdr3_nt: TGTGCCAGCAGCACGAAGGGCCCAGGGGAGACCCAGTACTTC
j_call: TRBJ1-1; d_call: NA; v_call: TRBV7-9; clone_size: NA; cdr3_aa: CASSQIRENTEAFF; cdr3_nt: TGTGCCAGCAGCCAGATAAGAGAGAACACTGAAGCTTTCTTT
j_call: TRBJ1-1; d_call: NA; v_call: TRBV27; clone_size: NA; cdr3_aa: CASSLQGHTEAFF; cdr3_nt: TGTGCCAGCAGTTTACAGGGTCACACTGAAGCTTTCTTT
j_call: TRBJ2-5; d_call: TRBD1; v_call: TRBV18; clone_size: NA; cdr3_aa: CASSPGTGQETQYF; cdr3_nt: TGTGCCAGCTCACCAGGGACAGGCCAAGAGACCCAGTACTTC
j_call: TRBJ2-3; d_call: TRBD1; v_call: TRBV6-5; clone_size: NA; cdr3_aa: CASSYFGTATDTQYF; cdr3_nt: TGTGCCAGCAGTTACTTCGGGACAGCCACAGATACGCAGTATTTT
j_call: TRBJ1-2; d_call: NA; v_call: TRBV19; clone_size: NA; cdr3_aa: CASSTTGSYGYTF; cdr3_nt: TGTGCCAGTAGCACCACAGGGAGCTATGGCTACACCTTC
j_call: TRBJ1-2; d_call: NA; v_call: TRBV9; clone_size: NA; cdr3_aa: CASSVGAGHYGYTF; cdr3_nt: TGTGCCAGCAGCGTAGGGGCAGGGCACTATGGCTACACCTTC
j_call: TRBJ2-2; d_call: NA; v_call: TRBV30; clone_size: NA; cdr3_aa: CAWSVRTTGRKTGGELFF; cdr3_nt: TGTGCCTGGAGTGTACGAACTACCGGCAGGAAAACGGGCGGGGAGCTGTTTTTT
j_call: TRBJ1-2; d_call: TRBD1; v_call: TRBV11-3; clone_size: NA; cdr3_aa: CASSLDLTGAVGYTF; cdr3_nt: TGTGCCAGCAGCTTAGATCTTACAGGGGCGGTCGGCTACACCTTC
j_call: TRBJ1-2; d_call: TRBD1; v_call: TRBV5-5; clone_size: NA; cdr3_aa: CASSLAQGAGGYTF; cdr3_nt: TGTGCCAGCAGCTTGGCACAGGGGGCTGGAGGCTACACCTTC
j_call: TRBJ1-2; d_call: TRBD1; v_call: TRBV11-2; clone_size: NA; cdr3_aa: CASSLGQGTSDGYTF; cdr3_nt: TGTGCCAGCAGCTTGGGACAGGGGACTTCCGATGGCTACACCTTC
j_call: TRBJ2-1; d_call: TRBD2; v_call: TRBV4-1; clone_size: NA; cdr3_aa: CASSQVSGGSSYNEQFF; cdr3_nt: TGCGCCAGCAGCCAAGTATCCGGGGGGAGCTCCTACAATGAGCAGTTCTTC
j_call: TRBJ2-3; d_call: NA; v_call: TRBV2; clone_size: NA; cdr3_aa: CASSDSTRGKDTQYF; cdr3_nt: TGTGCCAGCAGTGACAGTACTAGGGGAAAAGATACGCAGTATTTT
j_call: TRBJ2-7; d_call: TRBD2; v_call: TRBV7-2; clone_size: NA; cdr3_aa: CASTTQGTSGLYEQCF; cdr3_nt: TGTGCCAGCACCACCCAAGGGACTAGCGGACTCTACGAGCAGTGCTTC
j_call: TRBJ1-6; d_call: NA; v_call: TRBV7-9; clone_size: once; cdr3_aa: CASSLGRGRHSPLHF; cdr3_nt: TGTGCCAGCAGCTTAGGGCGAGGGAGACATTCACCCCTCCACTTT
j_call: TRBJ2-7; d_call: NA; v_call: TRBV5-1; clone_size: NA; cdr3_aa: CASSFSPGYYEQYF; cdr3_nt: TGCGCCAGCAGCTTCTCCCCGGGTTACTACGAGCAGTACTTC
j_call: TRBJ1-2; d_call: NA; v_call: TRBV13; clone_size: NA; cdr3_aa: CASRRQVNYGYTF; cdr3_nt: TGTGCCAGCAGACGACAGGTAAACTATGGCTACACCTTC
j_call: TRBJ2-7; d_call: TRBD2; v_call: TRBV27; clone_size: NA; cdr3_aa: CASRDRPAGGYEQYF; cdr3_nt: TGTGCCAGCAGAGACAGACCAGCGGGAGGCTACGAGCAGTACTTC
j_call: TRBJ2-1; d_call: NA; v_call: TRBV7-9; clone_size: NA; cdr3_aa: CASSLAGDFYSYNEQFF; cdr3_nt: TGTGCCAGCAGCTTAGCCGGGGACTTTTACTCCTACAATGAGCAGTTCTTC
j_call: TRBJ2-4; d_call: NA; v_call: TRBV10-1; clone_size: NA; cdr3_aa: CASSQDGAKNIQYF; cdr3_nt: TGCGCCAGCAGCCAGGACGGAGCCAAAAACATTCAGTACTTC
j_call: TRBJ2-3; d_call: NA; v_call: TRBV7-9; clone_size: NA; cdr3_aa: CASSLDRASTDTQYF; cdr3_nt: TGTGCCAGCAGCTTAGACAGAGCTAGCACAGATACGCAGTATTTT
j_call: TRBJ1-3; d_call: NA; v_call: TRBV21-1; clone_size: NA; cdr3_aa: CASSNPSSKTGNTIYF; cdr3_nt: TGTGCCAGCAGCAACCCCTCCTCCAAAACTGGAAACACCATATATTTT
j_call: TRBJ2-7; d_call: NA; v_call: TRBV27; clone_size: NA; cdr3_aa: CASSLWSGPPSEQYF; cdr3_nt: TGTGCCAGCAGTTTATGGTCAGGGCCCCCGAGCGAGCAGTACTTC
j_call: TRBJ2-1; d_call: NA; v_call: TRBV10-3; clone_size: NA; cdr3_aa: CAISESEGKQFF; cdr3_nt: TGTGCCATCAGTGAGTCTGAGGGTAAGCAGTTCTTC
j_call: TRBJ2-3; d_call: TRBD1; v_call: TRBV5-1; clone_size: NA; cdr3_aa: CASNLGTGSTDTQYF; cdr3_nt: TGCGCCAGCAACCTAGGGACAGGGAGCACAGATACGCAGTATTTT
j_call: TRBJ2-3; d_call: TRBD2; v_call: TRBV2; clone_size: NA; cdr3_aa: CASSEASGKSYTQYF; cdr3_nt: TGTGCCAGCAGTGAGGCTAGCGGGAAGTCCTATACGCAGTATTTT
j_call: TRBJ1-5; d_call: NA; v_call: TRBV19; clone_size: NA; cdr3_aa: CASSIVDNQPQHF; cdr3_nt: TGTGCCAGTAGTATAGTGGACAATCAGCCCCAGCATTTT
j_call: TRBJ2-5; d_call: TRBD2; v_call: TRBV7-6; clone_size: NA; cdr3_aa: CASSLGLAGAGETQYF; cdr3_nt: TGTGCCAGCAGCTTGGGGCTAGCGGGAGCGGGGGAGACCCAGTACTTC
j_call: TRBJ2-5; d_call: NA; v_call: TRBV7-2; clone_size: NA; cdr3_aa: CASSLVASGPQETQYF; cdr3_nt: TGTGCCAGCAGCTTAGTAGCGTCAGGCCCCCAAGAGACCCAGTACTTC
j_call: TRBJ1-1; d_call: NA; v_call: TRBV28; clone_size: NA; cdr3_aa: CASTSQNTEAFF; cdr3_nt: TGTGCCAGCACATCACAGAACACTGAAGCTTTCTTT
j_call: TRBJ2-5; d_call: TRBD2; v_call: TRBV5-5; clone_size: NA; cdr3_aa: CASSLGLANIETQYF; cdr3_nt: TGTGCCAGCAGCTTGGGACTAGCGAATATTGAGACCCAGTACTTC
j_call: TRBJ1-1; d_call: NA; v_call: TRBV5-8; clone_size: NA; cdr3_aa: CASSLAEGWGTEAFF; cdr3_nt: TGTGCCAGCAGCTTGGCCGAAGGTTGGGGCACTGAAGCTTTCTTT
j_call: TRBJ1-3; d_call: TRBD1; v_call: TRBV11-2; clone_size: NA; cdr3_aa: CASSSGQGLASHF; cdr3_nt: TGTGCCAGCAGCTCAGGACAGGGGTTAGCCTCGCATTTT
j_call: TRBJ2-4; d_call: NA; v_call: TRBV18; clone_size: NA; cdr3_aa: CASSPPSSTGPLAKNIQYF; cdr3_nt: TGTGCCAGCTCACCACCATCGTCCACAGGGCCCCTAGCCAAAAACATTCAGTACTTC
j_call: TRBJ1-2; d_call: NA; v_call: TRBV19; clone_size: NA; cdr3_aa: CASSPLGSYGYTF; cdr3_nt: TGTGCCAGTAGTCCCTTGGGCAGCTATGGCTACACCTTC
j_call: TRBJ1-5; d_call: NA; v_call: TRBV6-6; clone_size: NA; cdr3_aa: CASSYSVIGSNQPQHF; cdr3_nt: TGTGCCAGCAGTTATTCGGTCATCGGAAGCAATCAGCCCCAGCATTTT
j_call: TRBJ2-7; d_call: NA; v_call: TRBV11-2; clone_size: NA; cdr3_aa: CASSRGPYEQYF; cdr3_nt: TGTGCCAGCAGCCGAGGTCCCTACGAGCAGTACTTC
j_call: TRBJ1-1; d_call: NA; v_call: TRBV6-1; clone_size: NA; cdr3_aa: CASSELGGEAFF; cdr3_nt: TGTGCCAGCAGTGAACTGGGCGGTGAAGCTTTCTTT
j_call: TRBJ2-2; d_call: NA; v_call: TRBV5-1; clone_size: NA; cdr3_aa: CASSLAQVGELFF; cdr3_nt: TGCGCCAGCAGCTTGGCGCAGGTCGGGGAGCTGTTTTTT
j_call: TRBJ1-1; d_call: NA; v_call: TRBV18; clone_size: NA; cdr3_aa: CASSPSGVAFEAFF; cdr3_nt: TGTGCCAGCTCACCTTCGGGGGTAGCCTTTGAAGCTTTCTTT
j_call: TRBJ2-7; d_call: NA; v_call: TRBV6-5; clone_size: NA; cdr3_aa: CASSEYEQYF; cdr3_nt: TGTGCCAGCAGTGAATACGAGCAGTACTTC
j_call: TRBJ1-1; d_call: NA; v_call: TRBV5-1; clone_size: NA; cdr3_aa: CASSLGMNTEAFF; cdr3_nt: TGCGCCAGCAGCTTAGGCATGAACACTGAAGCTTTCTTT
j_call: TRBJ2-5; d_call: NA; v_call: TRBV2; clone_size: NA; cdr3_aa: CASSDRDRVGETQYF; cdr3_nt: TGTGCCAGCAGTGACCGAGATAGGGTGGGTGAGACCCAGTACTTC
j_call: TRBJ1-5; d_call: TRBD1; v_call: TRBV5-1; clone_size: NA; cdr3_aa: CASSPDRGINQPQHF; cdr3_nt: TGCGCCAGCAGCCCCGACAGGGGAATCAATCAGCCCCAGCATTTT